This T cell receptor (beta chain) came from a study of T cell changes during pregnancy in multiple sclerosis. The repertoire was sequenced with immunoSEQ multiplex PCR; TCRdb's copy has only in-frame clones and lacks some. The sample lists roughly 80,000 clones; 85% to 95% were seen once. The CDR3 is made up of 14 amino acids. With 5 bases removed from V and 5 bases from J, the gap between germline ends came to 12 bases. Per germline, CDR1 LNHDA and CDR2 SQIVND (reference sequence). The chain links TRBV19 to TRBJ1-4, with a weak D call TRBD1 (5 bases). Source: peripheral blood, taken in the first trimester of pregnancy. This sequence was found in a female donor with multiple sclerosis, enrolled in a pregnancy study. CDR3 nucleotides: TGTGCCAGTAGTCTACAGGTTATGAATGAAAAACTGTTTTTT. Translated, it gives CASSLQVMNEKLFF.